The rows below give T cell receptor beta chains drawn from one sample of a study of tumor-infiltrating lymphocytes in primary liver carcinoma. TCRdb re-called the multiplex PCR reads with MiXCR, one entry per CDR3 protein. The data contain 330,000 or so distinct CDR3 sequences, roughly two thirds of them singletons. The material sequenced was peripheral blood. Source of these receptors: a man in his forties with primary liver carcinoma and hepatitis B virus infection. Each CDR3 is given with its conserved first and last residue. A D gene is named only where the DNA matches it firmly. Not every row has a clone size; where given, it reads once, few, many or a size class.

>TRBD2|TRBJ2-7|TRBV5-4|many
TGTGCCAGCAGTCCCGGGACTAGCGGCATCTACGAGCAGTACTTC
CASSPGTSGIYEQYF
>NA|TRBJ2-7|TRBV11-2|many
TGTGCCAGCAGCCCCGGGGTACGCGTCGAGCAGTACTTC
CASSPGVRVEQYF
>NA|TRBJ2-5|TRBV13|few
TGTGCCAGCAGCTTAGGTTTTTCGGCGGAGACCCAGTACTTC
CASSLGFSAETQYF
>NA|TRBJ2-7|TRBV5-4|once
TGTGCCAGCAGTTTGCCAGGGTCCTCCTACAAACAGTACTTC
CASSLPGSSYKQYF
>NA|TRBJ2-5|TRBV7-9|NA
TGTGTCAGCGGGGACAGCCGAATACAAGAGACCCAGTACTTC
CVSGDSRIQETQYF
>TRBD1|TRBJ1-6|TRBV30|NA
TGTGCCTGGAGGGGACAGGGGGTAACCTATAATTCACCCCTCCACTTT
CAWRGQGVTYNSPLHF
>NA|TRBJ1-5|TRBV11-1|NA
TGTGCCAGCGGCTTCGGGCGGGGAAGCAAACAGCCCCAGCATTTT
CASGFGRGSKQPQHF
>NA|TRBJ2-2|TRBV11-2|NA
TGTGCTAGCAGCCGCAGGTGCAATACCGGGGAGCTGTTTTTT
CASSRRCNTGELFF
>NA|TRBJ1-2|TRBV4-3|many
TGCGCCAGCAGCCAAGAGCTAGGGACGGGCTATGGCTACACCTTC
CASSQELGTGYGYTF
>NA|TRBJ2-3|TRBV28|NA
TGTGCCAGCAGTAAGGGGGAGCGTAGGGAGTATTTT
CASSKGERREYF
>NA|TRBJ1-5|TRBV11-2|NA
TGCGCCAGCAGCGCCCTAACAGGGAACATCAATCAGCCCCAGCATTTT
CASSALTGNINQPQHF
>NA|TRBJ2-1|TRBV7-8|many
TGTGCCAGCAGCTTACCGGGATCCTACAATGAGCAGTTCTTC
CASSLPGSYNEQFF
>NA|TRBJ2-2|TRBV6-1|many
TGTGCCAGCAGTGAAACCCGCGGGCGTGGGGAGCTGTTTTTT
CASSETRGRGELFF
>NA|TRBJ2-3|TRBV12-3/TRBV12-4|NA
TGTGCCAGAAGCGCCGCCGCCCCAGATACACAGTATTTT
CARSAAAPDTQYF
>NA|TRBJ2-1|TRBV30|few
TGTGCCTGGAGTGTAACAAGTTACAATGAGCAGTTCTTC
CAWSVTSYNEQFF
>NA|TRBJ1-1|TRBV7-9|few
TGTGCCAGCAGCCCCTTGGCGACAGGGAACACTGAAGCTTTCTTT
CASSPLATGNTEAFF
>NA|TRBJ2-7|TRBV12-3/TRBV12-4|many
TGTGCCAGCTCAACAGGGTCTAGGTACGAGCAGTACTTC
CASSTGSRYEQYF
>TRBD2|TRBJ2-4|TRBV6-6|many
TGTGCCAGCAGTTACTCGGCGGGAGGGCTAGCCAAAAACATTCAGTACTTC
CASSYSAGGLAKNIQYF
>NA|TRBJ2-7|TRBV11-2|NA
TGCGCCAACAGCCCCCCCGAGAGGTACGAGCAGTACTTC
CANSPPERYEQYF
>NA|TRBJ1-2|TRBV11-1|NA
TGTGCCAGCAGCTCGAACGGGAACTATGGCTACACCTTC
CASSSNGNYGYTF
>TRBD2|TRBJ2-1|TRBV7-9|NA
TGTGCCAGCAGCCCCCCTCCTAGCGGGGTTCACAATGAGCAGTTCTTC
CASSPPPSGVHNEQFF
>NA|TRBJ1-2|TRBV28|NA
TGTGCCAGCAGCCCTAGGGGGTCCTATGGCTACACCTTC
CASSPRGSYGYTF
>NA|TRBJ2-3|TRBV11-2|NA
TGTGCCAGCAGCCCCCGGACAGTTACAGATACGAAGTATTTT
CASSPRTVTDTKYF
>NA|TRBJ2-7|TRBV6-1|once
TGTGCCAGCACAGGACAGAGCTCCTACGAGCAGTACTTC
CASTGQSSYEQYF
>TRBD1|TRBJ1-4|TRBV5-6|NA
TGTACCAGCAGCTGGTGGGCAGGGGGCGAAAAATTGTTTTTT
CTSSWWAGGEKLFF
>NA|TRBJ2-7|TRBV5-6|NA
TGTGCCAGCACCTTACAGGGTTTGAAAACCTCACACGAGCAGTACTTC
CASTLQGLKTSHEQYF
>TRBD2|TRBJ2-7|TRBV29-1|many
TGCAGCGTTGTAATTGCGGGAGCCAACTACGAGCAGTACTTC
CSVVIAGANYEQYF
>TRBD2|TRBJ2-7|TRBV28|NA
TGTGCCAGCAGCCTGCGGGAGTCTGGGAAGCAGTACTTC
CASSLRESGKQYF
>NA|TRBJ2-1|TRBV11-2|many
TGTGCCAGCAGCTTAGAGGGCTCTAGCCGTACGTTCTTC
CASSLEGSSRTFF
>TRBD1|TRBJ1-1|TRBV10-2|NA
TGCGCCAGCAGTAGGGGGGACAGCCTTGAAGCTTTCTTT
CASSRGDSLEAFF
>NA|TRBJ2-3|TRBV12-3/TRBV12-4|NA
TGTGCCAGCAGCCTGACTGGCGAAGGAGATACGCAGTGTTTT
CASSLTGEGDTQCF
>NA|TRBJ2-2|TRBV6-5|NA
TGTACCAGTAGCCTCGGGGGGCCGGACACCGGGGAGCTGTTTTTT
CTSSLGGPDTGELFF
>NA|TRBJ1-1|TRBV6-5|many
TGTGCCTCTCGGGCAGGGCGGACTGAAGCTTTCTTT
CASRAGRTEAFF
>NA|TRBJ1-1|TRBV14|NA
TGTGCCATCAGCCAACGTATAGGGGGGAACACTGAAGCTTTCTTT
CAISQRIGGNTEAFF
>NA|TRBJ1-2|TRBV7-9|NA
TGTGCCAGCAGCTTAGTGGGAGCTGAGGGCTACGCCTTC
CASSLVGAEGYAF
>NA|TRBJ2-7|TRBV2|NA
TGTGCCAGCAGTGGGTTGGACGGCTACGAGCAGTACTTC
CASSGLDGYEQYF
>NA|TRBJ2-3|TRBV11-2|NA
TGTGCCAGCAGCCCGGGGAACCTACCGCGCACAGGTACGCACTATTTT
CASSPGNLPRTGTHYF
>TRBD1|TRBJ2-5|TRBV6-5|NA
TGTGCCAGCAATTCTCAGGGGGCGGAGACCCAGTACTTC
CASNSQGAETQYF
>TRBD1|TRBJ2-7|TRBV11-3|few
TGTGCCAGCAGCAAGGACAGGGCAAGCTACGGGCAGTACTTC
CASSKDRASYGQYF
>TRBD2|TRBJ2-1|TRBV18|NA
TGTGCCAGCTCGCCTCCTAGCGGGAGTAGTAATGAGCAGTTCTTC
CASSPPSGSSNEQFF
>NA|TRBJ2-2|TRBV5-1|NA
TGCGCCAGCAGCTTGGCGGTGGCCTGGGAGCTGTTTTTT
CASSLAVAWELFF
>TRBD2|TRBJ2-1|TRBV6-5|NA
TGTGCCAGCAGTTACTCGACAGGACTAGCGGTTTTAGAGCAGTTCTTC
CASSYSTGLAVLEQFF
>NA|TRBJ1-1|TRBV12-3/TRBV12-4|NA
TGTGCCAGCAGTCTCCGGGGGTCTGAAGCTTTCTTT
CASSLRGSEAFF
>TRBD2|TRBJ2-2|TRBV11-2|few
TGTGCCAGCAGCTTAAGAGGCGGGGGGTTCCTCACCGGGGAGCTGTTTTTT
CASSLRGGGFLTGELFF
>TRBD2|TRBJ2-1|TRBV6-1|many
TGTGCCAGCGGGAAAAGGGCGGGAGATGAGCAGTTCTTC
CASGKRAGDEQFF
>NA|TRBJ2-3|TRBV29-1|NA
TGCAGCGCCGCGGCCCAGGGCGTCACAGATACGCAGTATTTT
CSAAAQGVTDTQYF
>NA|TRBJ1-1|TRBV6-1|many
TGTGCCAGCAGTGGTTACACGTTCGGGGTTCCTGAAGCTTTCTTT
CASSGYTFGVPEAFF
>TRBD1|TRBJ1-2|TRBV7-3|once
TGTGCCAGCAGCTTAACGGGGGACAGAAACTATGGCTACACCTTC
CASSLTGDRNYGYTF
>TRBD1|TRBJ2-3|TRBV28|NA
TGTGCCAGCAGTTTCGGACAGGGGGCGAGGGGCACAGATACGCAGTATTTT
CASSFGQGARGTDTQYF
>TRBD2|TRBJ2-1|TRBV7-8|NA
TGTGCCAGTAGCTTAGCAAGGCTAGCGGGAGGGAATGAGCAGTTCTTC
CASSLARLAGGNEQFF
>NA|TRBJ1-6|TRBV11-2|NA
TGCGCCAGCGGCTTACGTACCGGGACTAGGGGTTCACCCCTCCACTTT
CASGLRTGTRGSPLHF
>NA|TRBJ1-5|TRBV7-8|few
TGTGCCAGCAGCTTACTACAAGCAGATAGCAATCAGCCCCAGCATTTT
CASSLLQADSNQPQHF
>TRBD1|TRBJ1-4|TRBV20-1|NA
TGCAGTGCCAAGGGGGCTACTAATGAAAAACTGTTTTTT
CSAKGATNEKLFF